The sequence of this T cell receptor (beta chain) was determined in a study of T cell responses to AZD1222 COVID-19 vaccine. Study background: Pooled together were second doses at about 4 or about 12 weeks.

The repertoire was sequenced with immunoSEQ multiplex PCR; TCRdb's copy has only in-frame clones and lacks some. Here the sample spans around 100,000 clones, about 85% being singletons. To note about this clone: Antigen: not known.

Notes on the study in general: Vaccine-associated CD4 TCRs ranged over spike, dominating at 160-218 and 743-854.

Trimming took off 0 bases at V and 8 bases at J, with 12 bases between the two ends. This CDR3 spans 14 amino acids. Germline CDR1 is SGHRS and CDR2 is YFSETQ. The material was peripheral blood, obtained on day 0 of AZD1222 vaccination. This sequence was found in an adult in good health. This chain uses TRBV5-1 with TRBJ2-1; D is perhaps TRBD2 (6 bases). CDR3 DNA sequence: TGCGCCAGCAGCTTGGGAGTGGGGGGAGATGAGCAGTTCTTC. Encoded protein: CASSLGVGGDEQFF.